This entry is about one T cell receptor (beta chain). The data are from a study of blood T cell repertoires in COVID-19. Study-wide context: There were acute and convalescent COVID-19 samples, and they came from the United States, Italy and Spain. Sources were T cells, B-cell-depleted T cells, or PBMCs; the material itself was cDNA or gDNA.

J gave up 2 bases and V 2 bases, and 2 bases lay outside the gene matches. CDR1 is SGHTA, CDR2 FQGNSA, per germline. The length of the CDR3 is 14 residues. Original handling: Reference gene primer amplification in the assay estimated nucleated cell counts. Generated by immunoSEQ multiplex PCR, the TCRdb table keeps only in-frame clones and is missing some. The DNA gave D and trimming, while V, J and clone size come from that table. The sample lists just over 90,000 clones, roughly 90% occurring once. The chain couples TRBV7-2 to TRBJ2-7; 8 bases are a match to TRBD1. The receptor's source is a human donor with active COVID-19. The donor label of this sample is uncertain. Sequenced: peripheral blood. Here the CDR3 DNA reads TGTGCCAGCAGCTTAACAGGGGGAGCCTACGAGCAGTACTTC. This codes for CASSLTGGAYEQYF.